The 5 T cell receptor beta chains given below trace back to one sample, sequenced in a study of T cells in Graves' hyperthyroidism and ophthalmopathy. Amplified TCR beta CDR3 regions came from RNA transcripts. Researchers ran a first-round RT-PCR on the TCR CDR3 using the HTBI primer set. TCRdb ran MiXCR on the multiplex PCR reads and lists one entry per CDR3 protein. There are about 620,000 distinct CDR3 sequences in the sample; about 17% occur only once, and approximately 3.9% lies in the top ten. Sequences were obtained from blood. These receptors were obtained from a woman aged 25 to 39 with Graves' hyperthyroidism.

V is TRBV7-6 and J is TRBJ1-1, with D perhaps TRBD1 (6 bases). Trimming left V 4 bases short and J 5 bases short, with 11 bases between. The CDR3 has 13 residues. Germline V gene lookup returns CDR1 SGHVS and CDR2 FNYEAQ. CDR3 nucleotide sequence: TGTGCCAGCAGCTGGAACAGGGAAACTGAAGCTTTCTTT. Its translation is CASSWNRETEAFF.

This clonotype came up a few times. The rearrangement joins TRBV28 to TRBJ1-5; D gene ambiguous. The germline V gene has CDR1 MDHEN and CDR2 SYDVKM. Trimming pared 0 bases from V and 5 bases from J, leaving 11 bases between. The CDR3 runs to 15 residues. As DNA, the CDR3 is TGTGCCAGCAGTTTATGGACGGAAAAATATCAGCCCCAGCATTTT. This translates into CASSLWTEKYQPQHF.

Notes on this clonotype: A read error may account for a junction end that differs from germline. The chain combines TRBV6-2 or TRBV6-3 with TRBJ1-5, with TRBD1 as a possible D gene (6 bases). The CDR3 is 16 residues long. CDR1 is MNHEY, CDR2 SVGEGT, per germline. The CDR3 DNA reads TGTGCCAGCGGTTACTCGGCAGGGGTCAGCAATCAGCCCCAGCATTTT. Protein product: CASGYSAGVSNQPQHF.

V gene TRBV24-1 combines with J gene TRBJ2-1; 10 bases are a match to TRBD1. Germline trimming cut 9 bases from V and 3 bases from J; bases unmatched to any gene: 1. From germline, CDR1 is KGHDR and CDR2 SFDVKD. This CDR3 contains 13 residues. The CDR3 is CATGTGDYNEQFF. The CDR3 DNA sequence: TGTGCCACCGGGACAGGGGACTACAATGAGCAGTTCTTC.

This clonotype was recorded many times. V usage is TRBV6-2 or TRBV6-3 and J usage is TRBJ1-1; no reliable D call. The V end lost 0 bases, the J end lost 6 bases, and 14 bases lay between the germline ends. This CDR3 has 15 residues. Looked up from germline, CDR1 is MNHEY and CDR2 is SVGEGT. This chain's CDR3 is CASSYSRAPNPEAFF. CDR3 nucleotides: TGTGCCAGCAGTTACTCGAGGGCACCAAACCCTGAAGCTTTCTTT.